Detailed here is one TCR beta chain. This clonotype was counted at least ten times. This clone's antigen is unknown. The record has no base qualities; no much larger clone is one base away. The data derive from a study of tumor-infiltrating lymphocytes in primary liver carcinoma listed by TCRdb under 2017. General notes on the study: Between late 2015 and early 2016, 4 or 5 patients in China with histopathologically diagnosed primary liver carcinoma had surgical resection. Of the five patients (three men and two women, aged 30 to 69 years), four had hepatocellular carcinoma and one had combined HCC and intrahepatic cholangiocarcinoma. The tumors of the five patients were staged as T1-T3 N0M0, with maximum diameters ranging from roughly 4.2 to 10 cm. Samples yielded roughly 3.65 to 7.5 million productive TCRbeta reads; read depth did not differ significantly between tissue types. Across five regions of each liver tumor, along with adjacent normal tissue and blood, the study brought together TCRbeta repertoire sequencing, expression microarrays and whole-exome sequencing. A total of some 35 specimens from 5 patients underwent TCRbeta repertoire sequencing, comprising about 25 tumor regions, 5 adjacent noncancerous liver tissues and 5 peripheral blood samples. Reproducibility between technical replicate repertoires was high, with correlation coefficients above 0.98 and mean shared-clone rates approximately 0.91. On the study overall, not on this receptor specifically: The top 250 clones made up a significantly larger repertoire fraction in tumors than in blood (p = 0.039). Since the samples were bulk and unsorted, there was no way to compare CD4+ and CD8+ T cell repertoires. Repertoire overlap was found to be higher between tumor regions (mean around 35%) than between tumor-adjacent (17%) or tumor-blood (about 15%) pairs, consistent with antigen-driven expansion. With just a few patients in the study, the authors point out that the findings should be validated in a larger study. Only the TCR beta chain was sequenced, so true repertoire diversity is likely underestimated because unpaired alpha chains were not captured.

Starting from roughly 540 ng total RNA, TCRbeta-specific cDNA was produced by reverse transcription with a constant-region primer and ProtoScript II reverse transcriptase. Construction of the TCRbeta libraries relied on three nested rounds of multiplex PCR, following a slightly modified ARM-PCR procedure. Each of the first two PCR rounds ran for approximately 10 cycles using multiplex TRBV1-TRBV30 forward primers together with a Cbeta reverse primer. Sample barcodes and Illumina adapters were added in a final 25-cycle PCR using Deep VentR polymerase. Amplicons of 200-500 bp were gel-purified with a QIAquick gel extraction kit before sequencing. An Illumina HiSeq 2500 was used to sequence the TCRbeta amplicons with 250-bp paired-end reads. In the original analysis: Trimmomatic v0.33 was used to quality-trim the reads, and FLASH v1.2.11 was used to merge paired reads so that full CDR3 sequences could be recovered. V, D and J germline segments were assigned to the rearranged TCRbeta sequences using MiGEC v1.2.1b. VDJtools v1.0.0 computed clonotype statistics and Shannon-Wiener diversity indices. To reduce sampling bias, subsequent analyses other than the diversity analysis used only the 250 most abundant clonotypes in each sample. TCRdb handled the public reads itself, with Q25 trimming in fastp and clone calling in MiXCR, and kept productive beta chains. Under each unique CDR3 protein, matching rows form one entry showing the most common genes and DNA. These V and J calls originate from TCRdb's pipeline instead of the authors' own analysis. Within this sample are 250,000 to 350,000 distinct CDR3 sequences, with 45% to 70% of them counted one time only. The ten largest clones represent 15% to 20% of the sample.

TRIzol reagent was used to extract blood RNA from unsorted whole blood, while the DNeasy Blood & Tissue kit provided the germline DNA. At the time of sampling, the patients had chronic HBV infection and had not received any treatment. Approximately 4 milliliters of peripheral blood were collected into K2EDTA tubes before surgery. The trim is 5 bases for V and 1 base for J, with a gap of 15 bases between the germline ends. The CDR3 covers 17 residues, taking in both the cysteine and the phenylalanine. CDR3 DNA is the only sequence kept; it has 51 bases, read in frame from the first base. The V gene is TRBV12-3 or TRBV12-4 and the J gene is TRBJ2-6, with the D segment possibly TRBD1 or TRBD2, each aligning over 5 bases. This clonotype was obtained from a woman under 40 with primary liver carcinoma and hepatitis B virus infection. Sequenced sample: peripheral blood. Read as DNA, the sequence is TGTGCCAGCAGTATCGGGACGCTGATGTCTGGGGCCAACGTCCTGACTTTC. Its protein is CASSIGTLMSGANVLTF.